This TCR beta chain was obtained from a study of blood T cell repertoires in COVID-19. At the level of the study: Material from acute and convalescent COVID-19 was sourced from the United States, Italy and Spain.

This clone was observed a handful of times. Germline V gene lookup returns CDR1 WSHSY and CDR2 SAAADI. The CDR3 covers 12 residues. V lost 8 bases and J 6 bases, leaving 14 bases between the germline ends. Sequenced by immunoSEQ multiplex PCR; TCRdb stores in-frame clones only, minus some. This table holds more than 100,000 clones, nearly 90% found once. Sequencing used peripheral blood. This chain joins TRBV10-2 and TRBJ2-7; maybe TRBD1 (5 bases). This sequence originates from a man aged 50-59 years in a cohort sampled during active COVID-19. The CDR3 nucleotides are TGCGCCAGCGGTCCAGGGCCGGTCGAGCAGTACTTC. This sequence encodes CASGPGPVEQYF.